This T cell receptor (beta chain) was found in a study of T cells in tuberculosis. The germline V gene has CDR1 SNHLY and CDR2 FYNNEI. The CDR3 is made up of 15 amino acids. Unmatched junction bases numbered 11, after V lost 7 bases and J lost 7 bases. Method: immunoSEQ multiplex PCR; TCRdb's copy keeps in-frame clones and lacks some. The sample holds tens of thousands of clones, roughly 88% seen once. Cells were sorted from thawed PBMC rested overnight and stained with GMM-loaded CD1B tetramer, viability dye and anti-CD3. CD1B tetramers were loaded with Rhodococcus equi-derived C32 glucose monomycolate.

Sequences were obtained from CD1b-GMM tetramer-negative cells sorted from PBMCs. The sequence came from an adult woman with latent tuberculosis. The chain uses TRBV2 and TRBJ2-1; 9 bases agree with TRBD2. The DNA of the CDR3 is TGTGCCAGCATTAAGGCGGGGGGGCCGTTTAATGAGCAGTTCTTC. It specifies CASIKAGGPFNEQFF.